This TCR beta chain was profiled in a study of tumor-infiltrating lymphocytes in primary liver carcinoma. Out of unsorted whole blood came the blood RNA, and germline DNA was extracted as well. TCR beta cDNA was reverse-transcribed from roughly 0.45 ug of total RNA. The reaction used a constant-region primer and ProtoScript II reverse transcriptase. Libraries covering TCR beta were generated through three nested multiplex PCR rounds (using a slightly modified ARM-PCR). Each of the first two PCR rounds ran approximately 10 cycles with TRBV1-TRBV30 forward and C-beta reverse primers. MiXCR, run by TCRdb on the multiplex PCR reads, gives a single entry per CDR3 protein. The sample holds fewer than 350,000 distinct CDR3 sequences, more than 55% seen once. Findings and caveats of the study: Compared with blood, tumor repertoires held significantly more in their top 250 clones. Tumor-adjacent and tumor-blood pairs showed less overlap than tumor region pairs.

CDR3 length equals 13 residues. This clonotype was picked up one time. The antigen is not known. This sequence may be a read error, since a much larger clone differs from it by one base. The chain links TRBV12-3 or TRBV12-4 to TRBJ2-5; D gene uncertain. The sequencing input was peripheral blood. The TCR sequence derives from a man aged 40-50 years with primary liver carcinoma and hepatitis B virus infection. The CDR3 coding sequence is TGTGCCAGCAGTTTCGGCAGGCAAGAGATCCAGTACTTC. Amino acid sequence: CASSFGRQEIQYF.